This TCR beta chain appears in the sequencing data of a study of CD8 T cells in ankylosing spondylitis. MiXCR was run by TCRdb on the 5' RACE reads, yielding one entry per CDR3 protein. Of 300,000 to 350,000 distinct CDR3 sequences listed, about 9.9% are singletons. The study's findings and limits: Relatively rare in peripheral blood, disease-linked clones were also CD8+.

This clonotype showed up many times. As yet, its antigen is unknown. The sample comprised blood, either unsorted or a sorted T cell fraction (not recorded which). The sequence derives from a female donor with ankylosing spondylitis or in good health (not recorded which).

Here the CDR3 DNA reads TGTGCCAGCGCGAGGACTAGCGGCGGCACAGATACGCAGTATTTT. Translated, it gives CASARTSGGTDTQYF. The chain couples TRBV7-2 to TRBJ2-3; TRBD2 matches 10 bases. J gave up 1 base and V 8 bases, and 6 bases lay outside the gene matches. CDR1 and CDR2 from the germline V gene are SGHTA and FQGNSA. The CDR3 is 15 amino acids.